The TCR beta chain under discussion was sequenced for a study of graft-versus-host responses after intestinal transplantation (dated by TCRdb to about 2021). Regarding the research as a whole: Multivisceral, liver-intestinal, or isolated intestinal transplants were received by the recipients. Every recipient was given anti-thymocyte globulin induction, then maintenance tacrolimus and steroids for about three years. After intestinal transplantation, graft-versus-host and host-versus-graft alloreactive T cell clones in the graft, circulation and bone marrow were tracked using bulk TCR-beta CDR3 sequencing. Alloreactive clones were identified by sequencing pre-transplant mixed lymphocyte reaction products and comparing them with unstimulated pre-transplant donor and recipient T cells. The cohort enrolled approximately 24 intestinal transplant recipients, one of whom was a retransplant, and a few patients without pretransplant specimens were excluded. A peak of at least 4% donor T cells among recipient peripheral blood mononuclear cells was the definition used for donor T cell macrochimerism. Samples from a few later patients were sequenced in-house on an Illumina MiSeq with MiXCR processing rather than by the commercial service. Results the study describes overall, beyond this receptor: Early after transplant, peak levels of circulating GvH clones were found to be associated with declines in HvG clones. In the allografts of patients with donor T cell macrochimerism, GvH to HvG T cell clonal ratios were high. Conclusions were limited by the relatively low number and heterogeneity of intestinal transplant patients. GvH clones turned up in recipient bone marrow, with some appearing earlier in ileal mucosa or blood, a pattern consistent with an intestinal mucosal origin.

Based on the germline V gene, the CDR1 and CDR2 sequences are SGHDT and YYEEEE. A distance of 9 bases separates the germline ends of V and J, which lose 3 bases and 6 bases respectively. The CDR3 measures 12 amino acids from cysteine to phenylalanine. Just CDR3 DNA is preserved here, 36 bases in frame from base 1. The time point tag for this specimen amounts to: cells obtained before transplantation from donor or recipient. CD3+CD4+ and CD3+CD8+ populations were FACS-sorted from unstimulated pre-transplant donor and recipient cells taken from spleen or lymph nodes. This clone came up once. Its antigen remains unidentified. Per-nucleotide qualities are absent, and no much larger clonotype sits a single base away. The library was obtained by the immunoSEQ multiplex PCR assay. For most patients, genomic DNA was isolated with the Qiagen DNeasy Blood and Tissue Kit and shipped frozen to Adaptive Biotechnologies for TCR sequencing. For most patients, genomic DNA was subjected to high-throughput TCR-beta CDR3 sequencing by Adaptive Biotechnologies. Under the source paper's analysis protocol: TCR sequencing data for roughly 18 patients were retrieved from Adaptive's ImmunoSEQ software; three other patients were processed with MiXCR and VDJtools. To correct CD4 versus CD8 sorting errors, sequences present in both subsets at a frequency ratio below 5:1 were removed. CDR3 nucleotide sequences shared between donor and recipient were removed because the origin of such sequences could not be assigned. At least 2-fold expansion over unstimulated cells and a minimum CFSE-low frequency of 0.002% (template counts) or 0.001% (read counts) were required for clones to be classified as alloreactive. Clones were considered mappable if detected in sequenced pre-transplant spleen, lymph node, or MLR CFSE-low populations of the donor or recipient. Cumulative frequency of alloreactive clones was calculated as a percentage of all sequences weighted by copy number. TCRdb stores this immuneACCESS table with in-frame sequences only. Part of the clones is absent; in the studies checked, under half of the shortfall reflects unresolved V genes, and no reason is known for the rest. V and J calls and clone size are given by that table; D and trimming were obtained from the DNA. Here the sample has about 100,000 clones; about 88% occur a single time. The leading ten clones occupy roughly 0.95% of the sample.

The specimen was unstimulated CD4+ T cells sorted from spleen or lymph node cells, collected before transplant. The rearranged segments are TRBV5-6 and TRBJ1-2; no D segment can be confidently identified. The source is a human donor who was the organ donor for an intestinal transplant. CDR3 sequence: CASSSQINGYTF. The DNA sequence is TGTGCCAGCAGCTCACAAATAAATGGCTACACCTTC.